This T cell receptor (beta chain) was identified in a study of CD8+CD57+ T cells in acquired aplastic anemia. General observations from the study: Sharing between patients and controls was observed for around 30 CD8+ CDR3 sequences.

This clonotype was seen a handful of times. What it binds is unknown. Patients picked for sequencing had shown CD8+CD57+ cell expansion detected by flow cytometry. Everyone among the patients had severe acquired aplastic anemia. According to the study, genomic DNA was the template for TCR beta VDJ and CDR3 profiling. TCRdb re-called the reads with MiXCR, one entry per CDR3 protein. The sample has under 200,000 distinct CDR3 sequences; approximately 48% are singletons. The CDR3 is 10 residues long. Per the germline V gene, CDR1 is SQVTM and CDR2 is ANQGSEA. V was shortened by 6 bases and J by 3 bases, with 5 bases between the two germline ends.

The sequencing sample was made of sorted CD4+, CD8+, or CD8+CD57+ T cells (not recorded which) from PBMCs. The sequence was obtained from a human donor with aplastic anemia. V usage is TRBV29-1 and J usage is TRBJ1-1; D remains ambiguous. In nucleotides, the CDR3 is TGCAGCGTGTGGCACACTGAAGCTTTCTTT. Its protein product is CSVWHTEAFF.